This T cell receptor beta chain was sequenced in a study of blood T cells in healthy people across ages. Notes on the study in general: Changes in expanded clonotypes were possibly confounded, as the CMV status of donors was unknown.

This clonotype has at least ten counts. What it recognizes is unknown. Healthy individuals of Caucasian origin from Russia, aged about 6 to 100, served as donors. Each donor gave around 9.6 milliliters of peripheral blood. The germline CDR1 and CDR2 sequences are SEHNR and FQNEAQ (reference sequence). CDR3 size: 13 residues. The V gene lost 1 base and the J gene lost 4 bases, with 5 bases spanning the gap. Alongside a J-beta primer mix, a sample-barcoded 5' primer served in a second PCR lasting about 7 to 12 cycles. Carrying 12 random nucleotides, a template-switch adaptor labeled each individual cDNA molecule. MiXCR, run by TCRdb on the 5' RACE reads, gives a single entry per CDR3 protein. The data contain about 580,000 distinct CDR3 sequences, around half of them singletons.

The TCR comes from an older man in good health. The chain uses TRBV7-9 and TRBJ2-1; D gene ambiguous. Material: blood. CDR3 region: CASSLGEYNEQFF. CDR3 nucleotide sequence: TGTGCCAGCAGCTTAGGTGAATACAATGAGCAGTTCTTC. The full variable domain, completed using reference TRBV7-9 and TRBJ2-1, is DTGVSQNPRHKITKRGQNVTFRCDPISEHNRLYWYRQTLGQGPEFLTYFQNEAQLEKSRLLSDRFSAERPKGSFSTLEIQRTEQGDSAMYLCASSLGEYNEQFFGPGTRLTVL.